The 8 T cell receptor beta chains in this list originate from one sample, sequenced in a study of shared clonotypes between healthy human individuals. Assay used: immunoSEQ multiplex PCR; TCRdb lists only in-frame clones, some missing. Of over a million clones in the sample, 75% to 80% were seen once. What was sequenced was memory CD4+ T cells from PBMCs. Subset specified: CD45RA-negative fraction. The origin of the receptors is a man aged 18 to 30 in good health. Some clones in this sample may be carry-over from other donors' samples.

This chain links TRBV6-1 with TRBJ2-7; D perhaps matches TRBD2 (8 bases). Looked up from germline, CDR1 is MNHNS and CDR2 is SASEGT. This CDR3 has 15 residues. Trimming shortened V by 7 bases and J by 6 bases, and 22 bases separated the two germline ends. The CDR3 DNA reads TGTGCCAGCACCGGGGGGGGGACAGCAAGCGGCGAGCAGTACTTC. Amino acid sequence: CASTGGGTASGEQYF.

The chain is built from TRBV9 and TRBJ2-1; D is tentatively TRBD1 or TRBD2 (6 bases each). CDR1 is SGDLS, CDR2 YYNGEE, per germline. This CDR3 has 15 residues. Deletions cut 2 bases from V and 4 bases from J, with 13 bases between. CDR3 DNA: TGTGCCAGCAGCGTTGAGGGGGGCTGGTACAATGAGCAGTTCTTC. This encodes CASSVEGGWYNEQFF.

The chain has TRBV19 and TRBJ2-2; 9 nucleotides match TRBD2. Germline CDR1 reads LNHDA; CDR2 reads SQIVND (reference sequence). This CDR3 spans 17 amino acids. The J segment lost 4 bases and the V segment lost 2 bases, leaving 8 bases of the junction unmatched. Here the CDR3 DNA reads TGTGCCAGTAGTATAAATCGGCTAGCGGGACTCACCGGGGAGCTGTTTTTT. Its protein product is CASSINRLAGLTGELFF.

This sequence joins TRBV6-5 and TRBJ1-5; 9 nucleotides match TRBD1. V was clipped by 6 bases and J by 7 bases; unmatched bases: 4. Germline-derived CDR1 and CDR2 are MNHEY and SVGAGI. This CDR3 contains 13 residues. CDR3 nucleotides: TGTGCCAGCAGCCTGGACAGGGGACAGCCCCAGCATTTT. It is translated as CASSLDRGQPQHF.

The rearrangement uses TRBV6-5 and TRBJ2-1; no reliable D call. V was clipped by 4 bases and J by 6 bases, with 7 bases between them. This CDR3 spans 12 amino acids. The germline gives CDR1 MNHEY, CDR2 SVGAGI. As DNA, the CDR3 is TGTGCCAGCAGTTCAACCTTCAATGAGCAGTTCTTC. It is translated as CASSSTFNEQFF.

In this sample, this clone turned up once. This rearrangement joins TRBV4-1 to TRBJ1-1; TRBD1 is a possible D gene (5 bases). Germline V CDR1 and CDR2: MGHRA, YSYEKL. Trimming left V 1 base short and J 1 base short, with 10 bases between. This CDR3 region has 15 residues. For the CDR3, the DNA is TGCGCCAGCAGCCAAGCAGACAGTAGGAACACTGAAGCTTTCTTT. Amino acids: CASSQADSRNTEAFF.

Of note for this clone: One end of the junction is discordant with germline, which a read error may explain. This sequence joins TRBV18 and TRBJ1-4; weak D call: TRBD1 (5 bases). Germline lookup yields CDR1 KGHSH and CDR2 LQKENI. The CDR3 runs to 14 residues. The CDR3 here is CASSRDGLNEELFF. Here the CDR3 DNA reads TGTGCCAGCTCACGGGACGGACTCAATGAAGAACTGTTTTTT.

J is TRBJ1-2 and V is TRBV2; 8 bases map to TRBD1. The germline CDR1 and CDR2 sequences are SNHLY and FYNNEI. After removal of 0 bases from V and 3 bases from J, the junction contained 3 bases not matched to a gene. The CDR3 consists of 15 residues. CDR3 DNA sequence: TGTGCCAGCAGTGAAGCCCAGGGGGCGTACTATGGCTACACCTTC. Translating it yields CASSEAQGAYYGYTF.